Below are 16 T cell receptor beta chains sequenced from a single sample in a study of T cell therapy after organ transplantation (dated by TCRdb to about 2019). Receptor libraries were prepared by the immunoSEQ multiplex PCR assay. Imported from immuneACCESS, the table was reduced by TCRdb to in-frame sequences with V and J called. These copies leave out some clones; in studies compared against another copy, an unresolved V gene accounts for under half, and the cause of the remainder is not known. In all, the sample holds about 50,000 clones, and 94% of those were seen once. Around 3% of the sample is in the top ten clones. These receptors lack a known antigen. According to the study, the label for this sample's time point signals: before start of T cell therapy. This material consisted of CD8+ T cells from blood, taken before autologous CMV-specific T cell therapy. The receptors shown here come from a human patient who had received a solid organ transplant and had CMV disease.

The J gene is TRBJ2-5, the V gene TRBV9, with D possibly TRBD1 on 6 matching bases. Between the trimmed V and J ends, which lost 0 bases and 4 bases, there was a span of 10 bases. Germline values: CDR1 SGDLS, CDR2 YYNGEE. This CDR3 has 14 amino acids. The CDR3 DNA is TGTGCCAGCAGCGTAGGTGGCAGGGGAGAGACCCAGTACTTC. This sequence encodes CASSVGGRGETQYF.

In DNA, the CDR3 is TGTGCCAGCAATTGGCTCAGAGGGGGTGATGAAGCTTTCTTT. This sequence encodes CASNWLRGGDEAFF. The rearrangement links TRBV2 to TRBJ1-1; D might be TRBD1 (6 bases). This CDR3 spans 14 amino acids. Germline V gene sequence: CDR1 SNHLY, CDR2 FYNNEI. Trimming removed 7 bases from V and 7 bases from J, with 19 bases in between.

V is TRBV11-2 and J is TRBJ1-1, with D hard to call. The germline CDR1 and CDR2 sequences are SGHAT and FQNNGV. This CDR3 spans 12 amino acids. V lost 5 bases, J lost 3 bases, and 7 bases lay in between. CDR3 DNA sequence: TGTGCCAGCAGCGTTTGGGACACTGAAGCTTTCTTT. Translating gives CASSVWDTEAFF. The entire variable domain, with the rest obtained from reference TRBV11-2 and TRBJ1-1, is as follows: EAGVAQSPRYKIIEKRQSVAFWCNPISGHATLYWYQQILGQGPKLLIQFQNNGVVDDSQLPKDRFSAERLKGVDSTLKIQPAKLEDSAVYLCASSVWDTEAFFGQGTRLTVV.

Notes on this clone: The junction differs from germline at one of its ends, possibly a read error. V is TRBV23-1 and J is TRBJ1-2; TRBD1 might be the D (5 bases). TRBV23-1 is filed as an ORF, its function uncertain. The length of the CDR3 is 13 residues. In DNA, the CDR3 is TGCGCCAGCAGTCAATGTCGGGGGTCTGCACTGGCCTTC. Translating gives CASSQCRGSALAF.

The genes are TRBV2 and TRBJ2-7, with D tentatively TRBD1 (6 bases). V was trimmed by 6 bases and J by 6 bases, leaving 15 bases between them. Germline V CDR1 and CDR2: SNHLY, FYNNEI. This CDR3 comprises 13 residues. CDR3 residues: CASRGTGLSEQYF. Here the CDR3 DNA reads TGTGCCAGCAGGGGAACAGGGTTAAGCGAGCAGTACTTC.

The CDR3 is CASSLGMGANEKLFF. The CDR3 DNA sequence: TGTGCCAGCAGTTTAGGGATGGGGGCTAATGAAAAACTGTTTTTT. V is TRBV27 and J is TRBJ1-4, with D maybe TRBD1 (5 bases). Germline lookup yields CDR1 MNHEY and CDR2 SMNVEV (reference sequence). CDR3 length: 15 amino acids. V was cut by 2 bases and J by 3 bases, with 10 bases left in between.

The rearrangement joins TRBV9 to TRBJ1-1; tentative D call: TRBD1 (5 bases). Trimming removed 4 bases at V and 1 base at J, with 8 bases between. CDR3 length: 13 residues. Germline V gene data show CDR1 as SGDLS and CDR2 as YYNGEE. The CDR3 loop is CASSLTGNTEAFF. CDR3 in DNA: TGTGCCAGCAGCCTCACAGGGAACACTGAAGCTTTCTTT.

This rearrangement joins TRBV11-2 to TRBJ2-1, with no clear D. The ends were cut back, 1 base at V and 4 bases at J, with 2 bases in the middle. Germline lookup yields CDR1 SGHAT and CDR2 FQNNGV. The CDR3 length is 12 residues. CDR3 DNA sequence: TGTGCCAGCAGCTTAGGTTACAATGAGCAGTTCTTC. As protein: CASSLGYNEQFF.

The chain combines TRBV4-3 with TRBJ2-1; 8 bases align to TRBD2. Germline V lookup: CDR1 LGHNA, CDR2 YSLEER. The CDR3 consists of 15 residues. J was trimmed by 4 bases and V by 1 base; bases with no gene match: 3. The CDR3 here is CASSQGLALYNEQFF. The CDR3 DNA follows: TGCGCCAGCAGCCAAGGACTAGCGCTTTACAATGAGCAGTTCTTC.

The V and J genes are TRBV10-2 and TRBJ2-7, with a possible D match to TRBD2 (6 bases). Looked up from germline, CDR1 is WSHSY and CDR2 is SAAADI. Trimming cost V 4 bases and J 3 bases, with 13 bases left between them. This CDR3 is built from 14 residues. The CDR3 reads CASSAEGYSYEQYF. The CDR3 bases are TGCGCCAGCAGTGCGGAGGGTTACAGCTACGAGCAGTACTTC.

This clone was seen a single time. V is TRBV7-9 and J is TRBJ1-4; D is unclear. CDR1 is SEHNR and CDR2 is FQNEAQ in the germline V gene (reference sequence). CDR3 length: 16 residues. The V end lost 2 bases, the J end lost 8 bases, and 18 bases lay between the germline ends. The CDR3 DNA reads TGTGCCAGCAGCTTATGGTCAAGCAGCAGGTCCGAAAAACTGTTTTTT. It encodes CASSLWSSSRSEKLFF.

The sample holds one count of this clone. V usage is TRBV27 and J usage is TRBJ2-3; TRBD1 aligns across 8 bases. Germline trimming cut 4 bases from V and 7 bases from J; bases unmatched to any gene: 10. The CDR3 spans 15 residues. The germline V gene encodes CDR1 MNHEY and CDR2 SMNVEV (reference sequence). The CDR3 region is CASSSIGQGIHTQYF. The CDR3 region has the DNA TGTGCCAGCAGTTCAATAGGACAGGGAATCCATACGCAGTATTTT.

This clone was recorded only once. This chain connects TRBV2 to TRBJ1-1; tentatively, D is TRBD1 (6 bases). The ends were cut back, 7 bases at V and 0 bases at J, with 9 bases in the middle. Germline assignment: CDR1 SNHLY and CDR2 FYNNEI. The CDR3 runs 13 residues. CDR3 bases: TGTGCCAGCAATGGGGGCTTGAACACTGAAGCTTTCTTT. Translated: CASNGGLNTEAFF.

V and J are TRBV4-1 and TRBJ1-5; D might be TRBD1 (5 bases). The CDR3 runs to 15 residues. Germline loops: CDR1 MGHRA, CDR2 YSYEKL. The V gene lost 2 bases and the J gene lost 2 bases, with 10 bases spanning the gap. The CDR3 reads CASSQIGGGNQPQHF. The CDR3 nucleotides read TGCGCCAGCAGCCAAATCGGGGGGGGCAATCAGCCCCAGCATTTT.

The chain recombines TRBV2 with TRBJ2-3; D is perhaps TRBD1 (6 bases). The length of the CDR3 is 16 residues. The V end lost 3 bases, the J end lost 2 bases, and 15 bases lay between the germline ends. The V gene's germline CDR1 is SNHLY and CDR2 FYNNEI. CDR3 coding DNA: TGTGCCAGCAGTGAGGGAGACAGGCTGCCCACAGATACGCAGTATTTT. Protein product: CASSEGDRLPTDTQYF.

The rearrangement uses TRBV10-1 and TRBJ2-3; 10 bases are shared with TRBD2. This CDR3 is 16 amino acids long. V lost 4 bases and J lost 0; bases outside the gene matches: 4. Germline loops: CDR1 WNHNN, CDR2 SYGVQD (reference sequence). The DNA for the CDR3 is TGCGCCAGCAGTGGGGCTAGCGGGAGCAGCACAGATACGCAGTATTTT. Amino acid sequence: CASSGASGSSTDTQYF.